The clone carrying this T cell receptor (beta chain) appeared a few times. V shed 3 bases and J 4 bases; nucleotides not matched to a gene: 15. This CDR3 has 17 residues. CDR1 MDHEN and CDR2 SYDVKM come from the germline V gene. TCRdb ran MiXCR on the RT-PCR reads and lists one entry per CDR3 protein. The sample lists approximately 720,000 distinct CDR3 sequences, 13% to 15% occurring once. Sequenced input: memory CD4+ T cells from blood. The TCR was taken from a female donor in good health, serving as a healthy control. The chain uses TRBV28 and TRBJ2-7, with TRBD1 matching 7 bases. In nucleotides, the CDR3 is TGTGCCAGCAGTTTTAACCTTTACAGGGGTGGTTGGTACGAGCAGTACTTC. Translating gives CASSFNLYRGGWYEQYF.